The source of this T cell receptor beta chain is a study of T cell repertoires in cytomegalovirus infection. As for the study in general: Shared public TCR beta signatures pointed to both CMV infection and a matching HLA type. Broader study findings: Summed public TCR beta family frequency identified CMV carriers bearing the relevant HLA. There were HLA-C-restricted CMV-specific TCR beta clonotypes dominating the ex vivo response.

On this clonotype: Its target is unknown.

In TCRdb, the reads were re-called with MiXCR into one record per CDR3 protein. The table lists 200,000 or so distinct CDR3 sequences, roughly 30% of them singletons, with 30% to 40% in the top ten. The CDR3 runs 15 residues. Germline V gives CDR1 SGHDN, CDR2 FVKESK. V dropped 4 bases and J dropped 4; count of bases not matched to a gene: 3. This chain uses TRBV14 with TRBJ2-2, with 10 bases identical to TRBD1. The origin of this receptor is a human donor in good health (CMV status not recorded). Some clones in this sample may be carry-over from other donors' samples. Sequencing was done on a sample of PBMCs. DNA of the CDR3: TGTGCCAGCAGCCGGGGACAGGGGTCCACCGGGGAGCTGTTTTTT. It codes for CASSRGQGSTGELFF.